This T cell receptor beta chain was documented in a study of identical twins (TCRdb year 2016). For the wider study: To test whether fetal clonotypes persist, this study deep-sequenced TCR alpha and beta repertoires from monozygotic twins, from unrelated adults of various ages, and from cord blood. Replicate twin experiments were performed at different times using different library preparation protocols to rule out contamination. Overall study results and their limits: Recombination models systematically underestimated out-of-frame TCR alpha sharing in monozygotic twins but agreed with sharing between unrelated individuals. Out-of-frame TCR alpha sequences shared between twins showed an excess of low generation-probability sequences compared with coincidental sharing between unrelated individuals. Zero-insertion analyses could be partly confounded by invariant T cells such as MAIT and iNKT, though diverse VJ usage argued against such confounding for most clonotypes. In beta out-of-frame sequences, excess twin sharing was weaker, because having fewer shared sequences lowered the signal-to-noise ratio. Because the same donors could not be followed over many years, the conclusions relied on cross-sectional statistical analysis. Fewer insertions were carried by abundant cord blood beta clonotypes, a similar but weaker trend appeared in young adult naive repertoires, and no such trend appeared in memory repertoires.

All donors were healthy Caucasians. The method behind the library was 5' RACE. The instrument was an Illumina HiSeq 2000. Template switching introduced a universal primer binding site; the final cDNA contained a unique molecular identifier, enabling accurate counting of TCR cDNA molecules. Specific primers in the conserved constant-segment region were used to synthesize first-strand cDNA for TCR alpha and beta chains. Each cDNA library was double barcoded, with a SMART-Mk sample barcode plus Illumina barcodes, to control for contamination. TruSeq adapter sequences along with Illumina sample barcodes were introduced in two successive PCR steps. The Illumina HiSeq platform was used with custom primers to sequence TCR alpha and beta cDNA libraries. The paper's data handling went like this. Unique molecular identifiers were extracted from raw reads with MiGEC, and CDR3 positions were determined with MiXCR. Recombination models were inferred per individual with the repgenHMM and IGoR tools using an EM algorithm. The analysis of shared clonotypes was done with the tcR package in R, with sharing normalized by the product of cloneset sizes. Out-of-frame nonproductive sequences were analyzed to study raw recombination free of thymic and clonal selection effects. TCRdb handled the public reads itself, with Q25 trimming in fastp and clone calling in MiXCR, and kept productive beta chains. Duplicate CDR3 protein sequences are folded into a single record with the most common DNA and genes. TCRdb's processing, not the study's, gives the V and J calls here. Recorded for this sample are more than 1.5 million distinct CDR3 sequences; roughly 35% of them occurred a single time. The ten top clones hold more than 0.25% of the sample.

V loses 5 bases at its end and J loses 4 bases; junction bases beyond the gene matches: 10. As encoded in the germline V gene (reference sequence), CDR1 is MNHEY while CDR2 is SMNVEV. Including the terminal cysteine and phenylalanine, the CDR3 comprises 16 residues. Only CDR3 DNA remains: 48 bases, in frame from the first base. This clonotype appeared a few times. The antigen this receptor binds is unknown. Base qualities are not provided; no much larger clone lies one nucleotide away. The receptor's source is a newborn girl in good health. The sample consisted of cord blood. The receptor chain draws on TRBV27 and TRBJ1-2, with 10 bases aligning to TRBD1. At the DNA level, the sequence is TGTGCCAGCAGTCCGGTCCCGGGACAGGGGCCCTATGGCTACACCTTC. Its translation reads: CASSPVPGQGPYGYTF.